A single sample gave rise to the 16 T cell receptor beta chains below, sequenced in a study of a mutant IDH1 vaccine in newly diagnosed glioma. No cognate antigen is known for these TCRs. Time point specified: week 11, during vaccination. Vaccine doses each comprised 300 ug of mutant IDH1 20-mer peptide, with topical imiquimod. Some clones are missing from TCRdb's copy, which holds only in-frame ones; the method was immunoSEQ multiplex PCR. The sample consists of tens of thousands of clones, more than 85% of them appearing once. The sequencing here drew on PBMCs, taken from a glioma patient whose treatment included an IDH1 peptide vaccine. The receptors derive from a man over 45 with glioma.

V is TRBV7-2 and J is TRBJ1-1, with D unresolved. Looked up from germline, CDR1 is SGHTA and CDR2 is FQGNSA. V was clipped by 1 base and J by 5 bases, with 11 bases between them. The CDR3 sequence is 14 residues long. CDR3 region: CASSLVNSGTEAFF. The CDR3 bases are TGTGCCAGCAGCTTAGTTAATTCGGGGACTGAAGCTTTCTTT.

This CDR3 is CASKISMGRQETQYF. The CDR3 region has the DNA TGCGCCAGCAAGATTTCGATGGGGCGCCAAGAGACCCAGTACTTC. The chain uses TRBV5-1 and TRBJ2-5; TRBD1 might be the D (5 bases). The CDR3 extends over 15 amino acids. Germline lookup yields CDR1 SGHRS and CDR2 YFSETQ. Trimming pared 6 bases from V and 1 base from J, leaving 16 bases between.

This clone appeared a few times. This sequence joins TRBV20-1 and TRBJ1-1; D call uncertain. From germline, CDR1 is DFQATT and CDR2 SNEGSKA (reference sequence). This CDR3 comprises 10 residues. V was trimmed by 2 bases and J by 4 bases, leaving 2 bases between them. The CDR3 protein is CSARRTEAFF. The CDR3 bases are TGCAGTGCTAGACGCACTGAAGCTTTCTTT.

This chain links TRBV6-1 with TRBJ1-5; D call uncertain. Trimming removed 1 base from V and 0 bases from J, with 10 bases in between. The germline gives CDR1 MNHNS, CDR2 SASEGT. This CDR3 has 16 amino acids. The chain's CDR3 is CASSEDWEYSNQPQHF. In DNA form, the CDR3 reads TGTGCCAGCAGTGAAGACTGGGAGTATAGCAATCAGCCCCAGCATTTT.

This chain's CDR3 is CASSLRPSMNTEAFF. The CDR3 nucleotides are TGTGCCAGCAGCTTACGGCCTTCCATGAACACTGAAGCTTTCTTT. The chain carries TRBV13 and TRBJ1-1, with D uncertain. The germline V gene encodes CDR1 PRHDT and CDR2 FYEKMQ (reference sequence). V lost 2 bases to trimming and J lost 0 bases, with 10 bases between them. The CDR3 has 15 residues.

J is TRBJ2-1 and V is TRBV7-9; 9 nucleotides align to TRBD2. CDR1 and CDR2 from the germline V gene are SEHNR and FQNEAQ (reference sequence). The CDR3 is 15 amino acids. V lost 1 base to trimming and J lost 7 bases; unmatched junction nucleotides: 5. The CDR3 protein is CASSLGGTSLNEQFF. The CDR3 nucleotides are TGTGCCAGCAGCTTAGGGGGGACTAGCTTGAATGAGCAGTTCTTC. Drawing the rest from reference TRBV7-9 and TRBJ2-1, the complete variable domain is DTGVSQNPRHKITKRGQNVTFRCDPISEHNRLYWYRQTLGQGPEFLTYFQNEAQLEKSRLLSDRFSAERPKGSFSTLEIQRTEQGDSAMYLCASSLGGTSLNEQFFGPGTRLTVL.

The table lists this clone with a few counts. The V call is TRBV6-1, the J call TRBJ1-1, with D hard to call. Trimming removed 6 bases at V and 4 bases at J, with 15 bases between. This CDR3 has 14 amino acids. Germline CDR1 is MNHNS and CDR2 is SASEGT. CDR3 bases: TGTGCCAGCAGCTCCCGACGAGGCGGCACTGAAGCTTTCTTT. It translates to CASSSRRGGTEAFF.

The gene calls are TRBV6-1 and TRBJ2-5, with 8 bases lining up with TRBD1. The V and J ends lost 7 bases and 7 bases, in that order; junction bases with no gene match: 14. The germline V gene encodes CDR1 MNHNS and CDR2 SASEGT. This CDR3 has 15 residues. This chain's CDR3 is CASIPDRGLGGTQYF. Here the CDR3 DNA reads TGTGCCAGCATTCCTGACAGGGGACTCGGGGGGACCCAGTACTTC.

The rearrangement uses TRBV11-2 and TRBJ2-7; TRBD2 matches 8 bases. Germline V gene lookup returns CDR1 SGHAT and CDR2 FQNNGV. This CDR3 is built from 18 residues. J lost 7 bases, V lost 2 bases, and 19 bases had no gene match. CDR3 amino acids: CASSLFPAGVLGSGEQYF. The CDR3 nucleotides are TGTGCCAGCAGCTTATTCCCAGCGGGAGTACTCGGGTCGGGTGAGCAGTACTTC.

The rearrangement uses TRBV10-1 and TRBJ2-3; weak D call: TRBD2 (6 bases). V lost 2 bases and J lost 1, with 10 bases in between. CDR1 and CDR2 (germline): WNHNN, SYGVQD (reference sequence). This CDR3 spans 15 amino acids. The CDR3, as DNA: TGCGCCAGCAGTGAGCGGGCTAGCGGCACAGATACGCAGTATTTT. Amino acid sequence: CASSERASGTDTQYF.

This clone appeared a single time. The chain employs TRBV27 and TRBJ1-2, with a tentative D call TRBD1 (6 bases). CDR1 and CDR2 from the germline V gene are MNHEY and SMNVEV (reference sequence). The CDR3 covers 12 residues. Trimming took off 6 bases at V and 6 bases at J, with 11 bases between the two ends. The CDR3 here is CASRWGQNGYTF. The DNA for the CDR3 is TGTGCCAGCAGGTGGGGGCAGAATGGCTACACCTTC.

The CDR3 loop is CASSFLAGGSDTQYF. CDR3 bases: TGCGCCAGCAGCTTTCTAGCGGGAGGCTCAGATACGCAGTATTTT. The rearrangement links TRBV5-1 to TRBJ2-3; 11 nucleotides agree with TRBD2. After removal of 2 bases from V and 4 bases from J, the junction contained 3 bases not matched to a gene. The CDR3 has 15 amino acids. The germline V gene encodes CDR1 SGHRS and CDR2 YFSETQ.

This clone was recorded a few times. J is TRBJ2-3 and V is TRBV29-1; the D is unclear. V lost 1 base and J 1 base, leaving 12 bases between the germline ends. The CDR3 consists of 15 residues. In germline, CDR1 is SQVTM, CDR2 ANQGSEA. The CDR3 DNA follows: TGCAGCGTTGAAGGAGCCGGGTATGGCACAGATACGCAGTATTTT. Protein: CSVEGAGYGTDTQYF.

The V gene is TRBV7-8, the J gene TRBJ1-1; 8 nucleotides line up with TRBD1. Germline assignment: CDR1 SGHVS and CDR2 FQNEAQ. Trimming took 4 bases from V and 2 from J; bases not matched to a gene: 6. CDR3 length: 15 amino acids. CDR3: CASSSRTGLNTEAFF. CDR3 coding DNA: TGTGCCAGCAGCTCAAGGACAGGGTTAAACACTGAAGCTTTCTTT.

The chain uses TRBV5-1 and TRBJ2-5; no reliable D call. Germline CDR1 reads SGHRS; CDR2 reads YFSETQ. CDR3 length: 14 amino acids. V lost 0 bases and J 1 base, leaving 7 bases between the germline ends. CDR3 amino acids: CASSLGGVQETQYF. DNA for the CDR3: TGCGCCAGCAGCTTGGGCGGAGTCCAAGAGACCCAGTACTTC.

The chain combines TRBV5-6 with TRBJ2-1; 9 nucleotides line up with TRBD1. Germline loops: CDR1 SGHDT, CDR2 YYEEEE. J gave up 3 bases and V 3 bases, and 4 bases lay outside the gene matches. The CDR3 consists of 15 residues. CDR3 loop: CASSWGQGNYNEQFF. CDR3 DNA sequence: TGTGCCAGCAGCTGGGGACAGGGAAACTACAATGAGCAGTTCTTC.